This T cell receptor (beta chain) was sequenced in a study of technical replicates of blood from a handful of donors (dated by TCRdb to 2015 to 2018). The CDR3 covers 12 residues, taking in both the cysteine and the phenylalanine. Only CDR3 DNA is held: 36 bases, read in frame from base 1. In the germline V gene (reference sequence), CDR1 corresponds to LNHDA and CDR2 to SQIVND. V is clipped by 4 bases and J by 7 bases, and the sequence between their germline boundaries is 11 bases long. In regard to this clone: This clone's antigen is unknown. There are no base qualities to consult, and no much larger clone falls within one base.

Libraries were constructed by the immunoSEQ multiplex PCR assay. TCRdb provides this immuneACCESS table in a form limited to in-frame rearrangements. Some clones are lacking; in checked studies, under half of them reflect an unresolved V gene, and why the rest are absent is not known. A total of 65,000 to 85,000 clones appear in this sample, approximately 96% of them only once. Around 0.2% of the sample comes from the top ten. Sequences were obtained from T cells isolated from PBMCs. The rearranged segments are TRBV19 and TRBJ2-7, with the D gene not clear enough to name. This clonotype originated in a human donor in good health. The CDR3 region reads CASSTAALEQYF. The DNA sequence reads TGTGCCAGTAGTACCGCCGCGCTTGAGCAGTACTTC.